The T cell receptor (beta chain) under discussion was sequenced for a study of blood T cell dynamics during melanoma immunotherapy. Trimming cost V 3 bases and J 2 bases, with 13 bases left between them. CDR3 length: 15 amino acids. Germline values: CDR1 LNHNV, CDR2 YYDKDF (reference sequence). Assay: immunoSEQ multiplex PCR; the TCRdb copy retains only in-frame clones and omits some. The sample lists more than 15,000 clones, 70% to 90% occurring once. Described time point: week 3, after first cycle of checkpoint inhibitor. In its sample, this clone was seen a few times. Specimen: blood, collected from a patient treated with checkpoint blockade. The sequence was collected from a human donor with melanoma. The V call is TRBV15, the J call TRBJ2-5, with D uncertain. CDR3 loop: CATSRFGQPQETQYF. CDR3 DNA sequence: TGTGCCACCAGCAGGTTTGGGCAGCCACAAGAGACCCAGTACTTC.